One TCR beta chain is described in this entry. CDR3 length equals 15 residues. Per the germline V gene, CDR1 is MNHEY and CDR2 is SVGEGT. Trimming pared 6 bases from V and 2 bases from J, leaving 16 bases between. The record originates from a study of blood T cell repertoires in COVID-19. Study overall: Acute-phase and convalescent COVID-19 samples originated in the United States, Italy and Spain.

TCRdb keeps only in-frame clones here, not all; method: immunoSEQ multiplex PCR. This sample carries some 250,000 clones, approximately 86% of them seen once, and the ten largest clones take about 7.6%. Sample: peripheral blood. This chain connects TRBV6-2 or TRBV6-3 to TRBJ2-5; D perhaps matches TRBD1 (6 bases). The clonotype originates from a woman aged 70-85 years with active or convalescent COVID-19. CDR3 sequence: CASSFGQPGQETQYF. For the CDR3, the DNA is TGTGCCAGCAGCTTCGGACAGCCGGGTCAAGAGACCCAGTACTTC.